This TCR beta chain is drawn from a study of T-cell reconstitution after alpha-beta-depleted transplantation in children. Broader study findings: After one year, T-cell counts and TCRbeta diversity mostly came from new T cells. Reportedly, only several hundred clones from non-depleted graft cells drove alpha-beta T-cell counts at about two months.

Many counts were recorded for this clonotype. Antigen specificity is unknown. It was with unique molecular identifiers that the TCRbeta library was prepared. MiXCR was run by TCRdb on the PCR reads, yielding one entry per CDR3 protein. Of 490,000 or so distinct CDR3 sequences listed, over 9.5% were seen once; the top ten hold 2%. Germline V gene sequence: CDR1 DFQATT, CDR2 SNEGSKA (reference sequence). The CDR3 has 15 residues. Unmatched junction bases numbered 4, after V lost 2 bases and J lost 0 bases. The chain has TRBV20-1 and TRBJ2-1; TRBD2 matches 7 bases. The sequence came from a child aged 2 to 15 with inherited bone marrow failure, due to receive a stem cell transplant. The sample consisted of PBMCs, taken before TCRalphabeta/CD19-depleted stem cell transplant. In nucleotides, the CDR3 is TGCAGTGCTAGACGGGCGGGGGTCTCCTACAATGAGCAGTTCTTC. As protein: CSARRAGVSYNEQFF.